The 24 T cell receptor beta chains below were found in one sample sequenced in a study of blood T cell repertoires in COVID-19. Some clones are missing from TCRdb's copy, which holds only in-frame ones; the method was immunoSEQ multiplex PCR. Among about 170,000 clones listed, roughly 78% were seen once. Sequenced: PBMCs or T cells enriched from blood (not recorded which). Receptors originate from a woman between 65 and 79 years old in a cohort exposed to, infected with or recovered from COVID-19 (not recorded which).

This clone was counted a single time. This chain joins TRBV28 and TRBJ2-7; TRBD1 might be the D (7 bases). This CDR3 comprises 15 residues. The germline gives CDR1 MDHEN, CDR2 SYDVKM. V lost 6 bases, J lost 3 bases, and 18 bases lay in between. The CDR3 here is CASRVPQGGGYEQYF. In DNA form, the CDR3 reads TGTGCCAGCAGGGTACCTCAGGGGGGAGGCTACGAGCAGTACTTC.

The chain employs TRBV5-1 and TRBJ1-2; D unclear. Germline V gene lookup returns CDR1 SGHRS and CDR2 YFSETQ. This CDR3 spans 16 amino acids. V lost 2 bases and J lost 3, with 17 bases in between. The CDR3 region has the DNA TGCGCCAGCAGCTTCGGCCTGGCAGAGCGGGACTATGGCTACACCTTC. Its protein is CASSFGLAERDYGYTF.

The chain uses TRBV2 and TRBJ2-7, with TRBD2 matching 8 bases. Germline V gives CDR1 SNHLY, CDR2 FYNNEI. This CDR3 comprises 15 residues. The junction had 6 bases not matched to a gene; V was cut back by 4 bases and J by 1 base. The CDR3: CASSVQSGGSYEQYF. The CDR3, as DNA: TGTGCCAGCAGTGTCCAGAGCGGGGGTTCCTACGAGCAGTACTTC.

This clone occurred once. J is TRBJ2-1 and V is TRBV20-1, with 13 bases that match TRBD2. The ends lost 3 bases at V and 6 bases at J; junction bases unmatched: 5. Germline CDR1 and CDR2: DFQATT and SNEGSKA (reference sequence). This CDR3 contains 15 residues. CDR3 in DNA: TGCAGTGCTAGTACTAGCGGGAGGGATCTCAATGAGCAGTTCTTC. It codes for CSASTSGRDLNEQFF.

The rearrangement joins TRBV20-1 to TRBJ1-1; D is unresolved. CDR1 is DFQATT and CDR2 is SNEGSKA in the germline V gene (reference sequence). V was pared by 3 bases and J by 7 bases, with 6 bases between. The CDR3 has 10 residues. The CDR3 is CSARAGEAFF. Here the CDR3 DNA reads TGCAGTGCTAGGGCAGGTGAAGCTTTCTTT.

Remarks on this clone: Additional DNA sequences in this sample encode the identical CDR3. The chain employs TRBV5-1 and TRBJ1-1, with D possibly TRBD1 on 5 matching bases. Germline V gene data show CDR1 as SGHRS and CDR2 as YFSETQ. The CDR3 runs to 14 residues. Trimming removed 1 base from V and 2 bases from J, with 9 bases in between. The CDR3 bases are TGCGCCAGCAGCTTGCAGGGCCCTAACACTGAAGCTTTCTTT. It specifies CASSLQGPNTEAFF.

The chain recombines TRBV7-3 with TRBJ2-3; 8 bases match TRBD1. The trim removed 4 bases at V and 2 bases at J, leaving 5 bases unmatched. The CDR3 extends over 15 amino acids. Germline V lookup: CDR1 SGHTA, CDR2 FQGTGA. This CDR3 is CASSWTGSHTDTQYF. The CDR3 DNA is TGTGCCAGCAGCTGGACAGGGAGCCACACAGATACGCAGTATTTT.

The chain couples TRBV7-2 to TRBJ1-4; D possibly corresponds to TRBD1 (6 bases). V was cut by 5 bases and J by 10 bases, with 23 bases left in between. This CDR3 contains 16 residues. Germline V gives CDR1 SGHTA, CDR2 FQGNSA. The CDR3 reads CASSPDGGLIRGKLFF. CDR3 nucleotide sequence: TGTGCCAGCAGCCCGGATGGGGGCCTTATCAGGGGAAAACTGTTTTTT.

The chain employs TRBV4-1 and TRBJ1-6; TRBD1 aligns across 9 bases. CDR3 length equals 14 residues. Germline trimming cut 4 bases from V and 10 bases from J; bases unmatched to any gene: 5. Germline CDR1 MGHRA, CDR2 YSYEKL. This CDR3 reads CASSPSTGGSPLHF. For the CDR3, the DNA is TGCGCCAGCAGCCCTAGCACAGGGGGCTCACCCCTCCACTTT.

The chain carries TRBV7-2 and TRBJ2-3; D is perhaps TRBD2 (6 bases). Trimming pared 3 bases from V and 4 bases from J, leaving 14 bases between. Germline V gene data show CDR1 as SGHTA and CDR2 as FQGNSA. The CDR3 is 15 amino acids. CDR3 sequence (DNA): TGTGCCAGCAGCTTTATCGGAAAGCGGGCAGATACGCAGTATTTT. Encoded protein: CASSFIGKRADTQYF. The full variable domain, rest sourced from reference TRBV7-2 and TRBJ2-3, is GAGVSQSPSNKVTEKGKDVELRCDPISGHTALYWYRQSLGQGLEFLIYFQGNSAPDKSGLPSDRFSAERTGGSVSTLTIQRTQQEDSAVYLCASSFIGKRADTQYFGPGTRLTVL.

V and J are TRBV7-9 and TRBJ2-7; 10 positions match TRBD1. J lost 4 bases, V lost 1 base, and 4 bases had no gene match. The CDR3 totals 15 residues. Per the germline V gene, CDR1 is SEHNR and CDR2 is FQNEAQ (reference sequence). The CDR3 protein is CASSLVTGGEYEQYF. The DNA for the CDR3 is TGTGCCAGCAGCTTAGTGACAGGGGGCGAATACGAGCAGTACTTC.

This clone has only a few counts. V is TRBV18 and J is TRBJ1-4, with 7 bases that match TRBD1. Germline V gene sequence: CDR1 KGHSH, CDR2 LQKENI. With 3 bases clipped from V and 8 bases from J, the junction kept 9 bases outside the gene matches. The CDR3 contains 15 residues. CDR3 coding DNA: TGTGCCAGCTCACCCACAACAGGGGTCGGCGAAAAACTGTTTTTT. This translates into CASSPTTGVGEKLFF.

The chain links TRBV4-2 to TRBJ1-1; no reliable D call. Trimming took off 0 bases at V and 9 bases at J, with 11 bases between the two ends. The CDR3 sequence is 13 residues long. Germline CDR1 is LGHNA and CDR2 is YNFKEQ. In DNA, the CDR3 is TGTGCCAGCAGCCAAGATCCCAGTACGAAAGCTTTCTTT. Translating it yields CASSQDPSTKAFF.

The chain has TRBV19 and TRBJ1-3; TRBD1 aligns across 10 bases. Germline loops: CDR1 LNHDA, CDR2 SQIVND (reference sequence). This CDR3 has 14 residues. V lost 6 bases, J lost 3 bases, and 2 bases stayed unmatched. CDR3: CASRGQGNGNTIYF. CDR3 DNA: TGTGCCAGTAGGGGACAGGGGAATGGAAACACCATATATTTT.

This clone was recorded once. The rearrangement links TRBV18 to TRBJ1-3, with no clear D. Trimming took off 3 bases at V and 0 bases at J, with 6 bases between the two ends. The germline CDR1 and CDR2 sequences are KGHSH and LQKENI. This CDR3 has 14 amino acids. The CDR3 reads CASSPYSSGNTIYF. The CDR3 bases are TGTGCCAGCTCACCCTATTCCTCTGGAAACACCATATATTTT.

The V gene is TRBV4-2, the J gene TRBJ1-2; D not certain. Trimming took off 2 bases at V and 2 bases at J, with 9 bases between the two ends. The CDR3 extends over 14 amino acids. Germline assignment: CDR1 LGHNA and CDR2 YNFKEQ. The DNA of the CDR3 is TGTGCCAGCAGCCAATCGCGAAAAAACTATGGCTACACCTTC. It is translated as CASSQSRKNYGYTF.

This clone has only a few counts. The chain recombines TRBV2 with TRBJ2-2; maybe TRBD2 (6 bases). Germline V lookup: CDR1 SNHLY, CDR2 FYNNEI. V dropped 6 bases and J dropped 6 bases, with 20 bases sitting between them. CDR3 length equals 16 residues. The CDR3: CASSPHDSWEAGELFF. In DNA, the CDR3 is TGTGCCAGCAGCCCACACGACAGTTGGGAGGCCGGGGAGCTGTTTTTT.

In its sample, this clone was seen a few times. The chain links TRBV18 to TRBJ2-7; 7 bases are a match to TRBD2. The CDR3 contains 15 residues. V lost 2 bases, J lost 3 bases, and 7 bases stayed unmatched. Germline CDR1 KGHSH, CDR2 LQKENI. CDR3 region: CASSPGGGSYYEQYF. The CDR3 bases are TGTGCCAGCTCACCAGGGGGGGGTTCCTACTACGAGCAGTACTTC.

This clone appeared a single time. This chain connects TRBV12-3 or TRBV12-4 to TRBJ1-2; 7 positions match TRBD1. With 3 bases clipped from V and 7 bases from J, the junction kept 2 bases outside the gene matches. The CDR3 is 12 amino acids. The CDR3 DNA follows: TGTGCCAGCAGTTTTTGGGACAGTGGCTACACCTTC. As protein: CASSFWDSGYTF.

The chain employs TRBV10-2 and TRBJ2-1; 7 bases agree with TRBD1. The germline V gene encodes CDR1 WSHSY and CDR2 SAAADI. J lost 8 bases, V lost 3 bases, and 19 bases had no gene match. The CDR3 contains 18 residues. The CDR3 region is CASSDATGSNLYEDEQFF. CDR3 nucleotide sequence: TGCGCCAGCAGTGATGCGACAGGGTCTAACCTCTACGAGGATGAGCAGTTCTTC.

The chain is built from TRBV5-5 and TRBJ1-2; possibly TRBD1 for D (5 bases). The germline V gene has CDR1 SGHKS and CDR2 YYEKEE (reference sequence). The CDR3 consists of 15 residues. Trimming pared 6 bases from V and 4 bases from J, leaving 19 bases between. CDR3 coding DNA: TGTGCCAGCACCCCCCGAACAGGTCCCTCCTATGGCTACACCTTC. Translating it yields CASTPRTGPSYGYTF. The full variable domain, in which reference TRBV5-5 and TRBJ1-2 provide the parts outside the CDR3, is DAGVTQSPTHLIKTRGQQVTLRCSPISGHKSVSWYQQVLGQGPQFIFQYYEKEERGRGNFPDRFSARQFPNYSSELNVNALLLGDSALYLCASTPRTGPSYGYTFGSGTRLTVV.

The J gene is TRBJ2-1, the V gene TRBV29-1, with TRBD2 identical over 7 bases. The CDR3 consists of 14 residues. The junction had 12 bases not matched to a gene; V was cut back by 7 bases and J by 6 bases. Germline V lookup: CDR1 SQVTM, CDR2 ANQGSEA. CDR3 residues: CSARTSDGPNEQFF. The DNA for the CDR3 is TGCAGCGCGCGAACTAGCGATGGGCCCAATGAGCAGTTCTTC.

The chain employs TRBV5-1 and TRBJ1-5; D not resolved. Germline CDR1 SGHRS, CDR2 YFSETQ. Trimming left V 2 bases short and J 4 bases short, with 10 bases between. The CDR3 consists of 14 residues. CDR3 residues: CASSFGGKNQPQHF. In DNA, the CDR3 is TGCGCCAGCAGCTTTGGCGGAAAAAATCAGCCCCAGCATTTT.

This chain connects TRBV7-8 to TRBJ1-2, with 10 nucleotides matching TRBD1. CDR1 is SGHVS, CDR2 FQNEAQ, per germline. The CDR3 runs 17 residues. The trim removed 1 base at V and 5 bases at J, leaving 10 bases unmatched. Here the CDR3 reads CASSLVGGQGLGYGYTF. CDR3 DNA sequence: TGTGCCAGCAGCTTAGTTGGGGGACAGGGGCTGGGGTATGGCTACACCTTC. The whole variable domain, filled in from reference TRBV7-8 and TRBJ1-2, reads GAGVSQSPRYKVAKRGQDVALRCDPISGHVSLFWYQQALGQGPEFLTYFQNEAQLDKSGLPSDRFFAERPEGSVSTLKIQRTQQEDSAVYLCASSLVGGQGLGYGYTFGSGTRLTVV.